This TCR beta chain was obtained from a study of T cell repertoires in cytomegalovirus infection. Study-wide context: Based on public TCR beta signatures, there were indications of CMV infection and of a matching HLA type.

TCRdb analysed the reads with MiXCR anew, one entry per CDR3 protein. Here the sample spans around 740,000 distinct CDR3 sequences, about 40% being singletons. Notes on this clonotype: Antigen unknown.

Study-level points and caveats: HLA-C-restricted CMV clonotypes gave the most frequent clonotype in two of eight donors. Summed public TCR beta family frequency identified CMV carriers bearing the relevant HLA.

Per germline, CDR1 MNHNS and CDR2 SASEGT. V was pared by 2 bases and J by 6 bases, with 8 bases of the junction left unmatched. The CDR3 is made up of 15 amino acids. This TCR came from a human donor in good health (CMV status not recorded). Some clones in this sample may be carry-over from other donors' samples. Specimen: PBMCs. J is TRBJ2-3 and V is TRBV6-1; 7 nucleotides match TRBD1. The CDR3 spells CASSERAGGRDTQYF. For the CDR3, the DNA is TGTGCCAGCAGTGAAAGGGCAGGGGGTAGGGATACGCAGTATTTT.